This entry lists 5 T cell receptor beta chains sequenced from one sample in a study of shared clonotypes between healthy human individuals. The protocol was immunoSEQ multiplex PCR, while the TCRdb copy is restricted to in-frame clones and leaves out a portion. The profile shows millions of clones, roughly 96% of them singletons. The material sequenced was naive CD4+ T cells sorted from blood. Subset meaning: CD45RA+ positively selected. The receptors were sampled from a young man in good health.

The chain uses TRBV6-4 and TRBJ2-2; a weak D match, TRBD2 (5 bases). V lost 5 bases to trimming and J lost 5 bases, with 9 bases between them. The CDR3 contains 13 residues. CDR1 and CDR2 from the germline V gene are MRHNA and SNTAGT. In nucleotides, the CDR3 is TGTGCCAGCAGTCTGAGAGGGACCGGGGAGCTGTTTTTT. This translates into CASSLRGTGELFF.

The J gene is TRBJ1-5, the V gene TRBV19, with a weak D call TRBD1 (5 bases). V lost 5 bases and J 3 bases, leaving 14 bases between the germline ends. The CDR3 runs 15 residues. Germline lookup yields CDR1 LNHDA and CDR2 SQIVND (reference sequence). This CDR3 reads CASSSTGDVNQPQHF. The CDR3 bases are TGTGCCAGTAGTTCTACAGGAGACGTCAATCAGCCCCAGCATTTT. The full variable domain, rest sourced from reference TRBV19 and TRBJ1-5, is DGGITQSPKYLFRKEGQNVTLSCEQNLNHDAMYWYRQDPGQGLRLIYYSQIVNDFQKGDIAEGYSVSREKKESFPLTVTSAQKNPTAFYLCASSSTGDVNQPQHFGDGTRLSIL.

The rearrangement joins TRBV9 to TRBJ2-7; 7 bases are shared with TRBD1. The CDR3 is 13 amino acids. The V gene's germline CDR1 is SGDLS and CDR2 YYNGEE. The V segment lost 4 bases and the J segment 2 bases; nucleotides outside the gene matches: 3. In DNA form, the CDR3 reads TGTGCCAGCAGCTCCGACAGGGCCTACGAGCAGTACTTC. It codes for CASSSDRAYEQYF.

The V and J genes are TRBV4-1 and TRBJ1-1; D unclear. The CDR3 contains 15 residues. Trimming stripped 0 bases from V and 4 bases from J, with 12 bases between. Germline V gene sequence: CDR1 MGHRA, CDR2 YSYEKL. The CDR3 reads CASSQEAARGTEAFF. The CDR3 DNA sequence: TGCGCCAGCAGCCAAGAGGCAGCCCGGGGCACTGAAGCTTTCTTT.

This clone was seen once. The chain employs TRBV29-1 and TRBJ2-5, with TRBD1 matching over 8 bases. This CDR3 has 12 amino acids. In germline, CDR1 is SQVTM, CDR2 ANQGSEA. After removal of 4 bases from V and 5 bases from J, the junction contained 3 bases not matched to a gene. The CDR3 reads CSVGQGPETQYF. In nucleotides, the CDR3 is TGCAGCGTTGGACAGGGGCCCGAGACCCAGTACTTC.